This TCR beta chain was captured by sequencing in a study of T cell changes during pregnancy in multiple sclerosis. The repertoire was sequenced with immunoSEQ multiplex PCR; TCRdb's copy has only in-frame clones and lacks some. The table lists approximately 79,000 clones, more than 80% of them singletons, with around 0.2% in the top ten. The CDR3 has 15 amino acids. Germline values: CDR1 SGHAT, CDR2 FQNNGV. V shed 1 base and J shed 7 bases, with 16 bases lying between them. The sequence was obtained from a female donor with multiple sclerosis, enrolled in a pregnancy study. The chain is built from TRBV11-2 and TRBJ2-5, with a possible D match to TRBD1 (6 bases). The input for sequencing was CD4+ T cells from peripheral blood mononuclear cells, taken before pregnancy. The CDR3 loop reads CASSLGAGDFGTQYF. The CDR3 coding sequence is TGTGCCAGCAGCTTAGGTGCAGGGGATTTTGGGACCCAGTACTTC.